The 15 T cell receptor beta chains in this list originate from one sample, sequenced in a study of CD4+ T cells in melanoma. The assay was immunoSEQ multiplex PCR, and TCRdb's table has in-frame clones only and misses some. The repertoire has tens of thousands of clones, 60% to 75% of them found once; the top ten carry roughly 4.8%. The specimen was tumor tissue. The receptors here all came from a human donor with melanoma.

This clone is medium-sized. V gene TRBV7-9 combines with J gene TRBJ2-1; 8 nucleotides align to TRBD2. In germline, CDR1 is SEHNR, CDR2 FQNEAQ (reference sequence). The CDR3 extends over 15 amino acids. V shed 6 bases, J shed 4 bases, and the junction held 8 bases outside the gene matches. CDR3 amino acids: CASRWSGGTYNEQFF. The CDR3 bases are TGTGCCAGCAGGTGGAGCGGGGGAACGTACAATGAGCAGTTCTTC. Full variable domain (missing parts from reference TRBV7-9 and TRBJ2-1): DTGVSQNPRHKITKRGQNVTFRCDPISEHNRLYWYRQTLGQGPEFLTYFQNEAQLEKSRLLSDRFSAERPKGSFSTLEIQRTEQGDSAMYLCASRWSGGTYNEQFFGPGTRLTVL.

The chain combines TRBV6-5 with TRBJ2-7; D not resolved. Per the germline V gene, CDR1 is MNHEY and CDR2 is SVGAGI. The CDR3 length is 11 residues. With 7 bases removed from V and 5 bases from J, the gap between germline ends came to 9 bases. In DNA, the CDR3 is TGTGCCAGCATCAACGGCCACGAGCAGTACTTC. It specifies CASINGHEQYF.

This rearrangement joins TRBV7-2 to TRBJ2-7; D is undetermined. The CDR3 contains 13 residues. The germline gives CDR1 SGHTA, CDR2 FQGNSA. V lost 0 bases and J 5 bases, leaving 8 bases between the germline ends. For the CDR3, the DNA is TGTGCCAGCAGCTTAGCTTTTGGAGACGAGCAGTACTTC. This translates into CASSLAFGDEQYF.

The chain employs TRBV7-6 and TRBJ2-1, with D maybe TRBD2 (6 bases). V lost 5 bases and J lost 9, with 20 bases in between. Germline V gives CDR1 SGHVS, CDR2 FNYEAQ. This CDR3 has 15 amino acids. CDR3 sequence: CASSPPWAGIAEQFF. The DNA for the CDR3 is TGTGCCAGCAGCCCCCCTTGGGCGGGGATAGCTGAGCAGTTCTTC.

J is TRBJ1-1 and V is TRBV7-9; no clear D. V was pared by 5 bases and J by 0 bases, with 10 bases between. Germline values: CDR1 SEHNR, CDR2 FQNEAQ (reference sequence). CDR3 length equals 14 residues. CDR3 DNA: TGTGCCAGCAGCCGAACAGTGATGAACACTGAAGCTTTCTTT. Its translation: CASSRTVMNTEAFF.

The chain recombines TRBV28 with TRBJ1-5; a possible D gene is TRBD1 (5 bases). Trimming took 6 bases from V and 7 from J, leaving 19 bases between them. Per germline, CDR1 MDHEN and CDR2 SYDVKM. The CDR3 totals 15 residues. In nucleotides, the CDR3 is TGTGCCAGCAGCCTAGGCGGCAGGGCGCGGCAGCCCCAGCATTTT. Its protein product is CASSLGGRARQPQHF.

This chain joins TRBV6-5 and TRBJ1-4, with a weak D call TRBD1 (5 bases). Trimming stripped 0 bases from V and 7 bases from J, with 15 bases between. Germline CDR1 and CDR2: MNHEY and SVGAGI. The CDR3 sequence is 16 residues long. CDR3 sequence reads: CASSYSISRVGEKLFF. CDR3 DNA: TGTGCCAGCAGTTACTCGATATCCAGGGTGGGTGAAAAACTGTTTTTT.

In this sample, this clone turned up a few times. The chain carries TRBV7-2 and TRBJ1-1, with D possibly TRBD1 on 6 matching bases. Germline lookup yields CDR1 SGHTA and CDR2 FQGNSA. V dropped 4 bases and J dropped 1 base, with 16 bases sitting between them. This CDR3 region has 16 residues. The CDR3 protein is CASSSVTGTQNTEAFF. CDR3 in DNA: TGTGCCAGCAGCTCAGTTACCGGGACACAGAACACTGAAGCTTTCTTT.

The rearrangement uses TRBV5-1 and TRBJ2-6; 9 bases line up with TRBD1. CDR3 length equals 19 residues. Losses at the gene ends were 4 bases for V and 3 bases for J; bases not matched to a gene: 14. The germline V gene encodes CDR1 SGHRS and CDR2 YFSETQ. This chain's CDR3 is CASSPEPGTGSGGANVLTF. CDR3 nucleotide sequence: TGCGCCAGCAGCCCAGAACCAGGGACAGGGTCCGGTGGGGCCAACGTCCTGACTTTC.

The chain links TRBV5-5 to TRBJ1-5, with D unresolved. The germline V gene has CDR1 SGHKS and CDR2 YYEKEE (reference sequence). The V and J ends lost 0 bases and 3 bases respectively, with 10 bases between them. This CDR3 has 15 residues. This CDR3 is CASSLGLFYNQPQHF. In DNA form, the CDR3 reads TGTGCCAGCAGCTTGGGTCTGTTTTACAATCAGCCCCAGCATTTT.

This clone appeared once. The rearrangement links TRBV18 to TRBJ1-1; perhaps TRBD1 as D (5 bases). The CDR3 runs to 13 residues. CDR1 KGHSH and CDR2 LQKENI come from the germline V gene. V gave up 3 bases and J gave up 6 bases, with 11 bases separating them. Here the CDR3 DNA reads TGTGCCAGCTCACCCCGCGCCAGGGCTGAAGCTTTCTTT. This gives the protein CASSPRARAEAFF. The full variable domain, completed using reference TRBV18 and TRBJ1-1, is NAGVMQNPRHLVRRRGQEARLRCSPMKGHSHVYWYRQLPEEGLKFMVYLQKENIIDESGMPKERFSAEFPKEGPSILRIQQVVRGDSAAYFCASSPRARAEAFFGQGTRLTVV.

This chain uses TRBV7-2 with TRBJ2-3; 9 bases agree with TRBD2. CDR1 and CDR2 from the germline V gene are SGHTA and FQGNSA. J lost 3 bases, V lost 2 bases, and 9 bases had no gene match. The CDR3 is 17 residues long. CDR3 amino acids: CASSLLGGGAQTDTQYF. In DNA, the CDR3 is TGTGCCAGCAGCTTATTAGGCGGGGGGGCTCAGACAGATACGCAGTATTTT.

The rearrangement joins TRBV27 to TRBJ2-7, with TRBD2 matching 10 bases. After removal of 7 bases from V and 2 bases from J, the junction contained 8 bases not matched to a gene. The CDR3 runs 15 residues. Germline values: CDR1 MNHEY, CDR2 SMNVEV (reference sequence). The CDR3 loop reads CASTHSGGPTYEQYF. CDR3 coding DNA: TGTGCCAGCACCCATAGCGGGGGGCCCACCTACGAGCAGTACTTC.

The chain is built from TRBV6-6 and TRBJ2-1; D might be TRBD2 (6 bases). The germline V and J ends were trimmed by 3 bases and 9 bases, with 15 bases remaining between them. The V gene's germline CDR1 is MNHNY and CDR2 SVGAGI (reference sequence). CDR3 length: 14 residues. The CDR3 DNA follows: TGTGCCAGCAGTTATGGGTGGAGGGACGGTGAGCAGTTCTTC. It encodes CASSYGWRDGEQFF.

This chain uses TRBV18 with TRBJ2-7; D is perhaps TRBD1 (5 bases). Looked up from germline, CDR1 is KGHSH and CDR2 is LQKENI. Trimming took off 5 bases at V and 1 base at J, with 9 bases between the two ends. The CDR3 spans 13 residues. CDR3 DNA: TGTGCCAGCTCAAAGACAGAATCCTACGAGCAGTACTTC. Amino acid sequence: CASSKTESYEQYF.